The rows below give T cell receptor beta chains drawn from one sample of a study of T cells in Graves' hyperthyroidism and ophthalmopathy. A single record per CDR3 protein comes from TCRdb applying MiXCR to the multiplex PCR reads. The repertoire holds 450,000 to 550,000 distinct CDR3 sequences, with approximately 25% as singletons. The material sequenced was blood. These receptors originate from a young woman with Graves' ophthalmopathy. Both conserved end residues are part of each CDR3. The D gene is left open where the match is weak. Size is omitted from some rows. Given values are once, few, many or a class for expanded clones.

clone_size: few; v_call: TRBV6-1; d_call: NA; j_call: TRBJ1-2; cdr3_nt: TGTGCCAGCAGTGAACTCCGGCGGAGAAACCGGTATGGCTACACCTTC; cdr3_aa: CASSELRRRNRYGYTF
clone_size: few; v_call: TRBV6-2/TRBV6-3; d_call: NA; j_call: TRBJ2-7; cdr3_nt: TGTGCCAGCACCCGGACACCCAGATACGAGCAGTACTTC; cdr3_aa: CASTRTPRYEQYF
clone_size: many; v_call: TRBV5-1; d_call: NA; j_call: TRBJ2-7; cdr3_nt: TGCGCCAGCAGCGTTGGCGGCTTCAATTCCTACGAGCAGTACTTC; cdr3_aa: CASSVGGFNSYEQYF
clone_size: many; v_call: TRBV27; d_call: NA; j_call: TRBJ1-1; cdr3_nt: TGTGCCAGCAGTAAATGGCAGACATTGATGAACACTGAAGCTTTCTTT; cdr3_aa: CASSKWQTLMNTEAFF
clone_size: NA; v_call: TRBV6-1; d_call: NA; j_call: TRBJ2-6; cdr3_nt: TGTGCCAGCTACAGGGCCCCTGGGGCCAACGTCCTGACTTTC; cdr3_aa: CASYRAPGANVLTF
clone_size: few; v_call: TRBV2; d_call: TRBD1; j_call: TRBJ2-2; cdr3_nt: TGTGCCAGCATACCGGGACAGGGGGCAACCGGGGAGCTGTTTTTT; cdr3_aa: CASIPGQGATGELFF
clone_size: NA; v_call: TRBV6-2/TRBV6-3; d_call: TRBD1; j_call: TRBJ1-2; cdr3_nt: TGTGCCAGCAGTTCACGGGGCCTAGGGTGGACAGGGGGCACGAACAACTATGGCTACACCTTC; cdr3_aa: CASSSRGLGWTGGTNNYGYTF
clone_size: many; v_call: TRBV5-1; d_call: TRBD2; j_call: TRBJ2-7; cdr3_nt: TGCGCCAGCAGCACCCTGGACAAGGGACTAGCGGTCTACGAGCAGTACTTC; cdr3_aa: CASSTLDKGLAVYEQYF
clone_size: NA; v_call: TRBV30; d_call: TRBD1; j_call: TRBJ1-1; cdr3_nt: TGTGCCTGGAGTGGGACAGGGGGACGGACTGAAGCTTTCTTT; cdr3_aa: CAWSGTGGRTEAFF
clone_size: NA; v_call: TRBV5-1; d_call: NA; j_call: TRBJ2-6; cdr3_nt: TGCGCCAGCAGCGGCGGACAGCCCTCTGGGGCCAACGTCCTGACTTTC; cdr3_aa: CASSGGQPSGANVLTF
clone_size: few; v_call: TRBV12-3/TRBV12-4; d_call: NA; j_call: TRBJ1-1; cdr3_nt: TGTGCCAGCAGTACTTATAATCAAGCTTTCTTT; cdr3_aa: CASSTYNQAFF
clone_size: NA; v_call: TRBV7-9; d_call: NA; j_call: TRBJ2-5; cdr3_nt: TGTGCCAGCAGCTTAGTAGGTGGGGCCCAGTACTTC; cdr3_aa: CASSLVGGAQYF
clone_size: many; v_call: TRBV3-1; d_call: NA; j_call: TRBJ2-5; cdr3_nt: TGTGCCAGCAGCCAAGAGGGGCAAGAGACCCAGTACTTC; cdr3_aa: CASSQEGQETQYF
clone_size: many; v_call: TRBV12-3/TRBV12-4; d_call: TRBD1; j_call: TRBJ1-5; cdr3_nt: TGTGCCAGCAGTTTAGCGACTGGGACAGGGCTCAATCAGCCCCAGCATTTT; cdr3_aa: CASSLATGTGLNQPQHF
clone_size: many; v_call: TRBV6-5; d_call: TRBD1; j_call: TRBJ1-2; cdr3_nt: TGTGCCAGCAGTTACTCCCAGGGGGCTGGCTACACCTTC; cdr3_aa: CASSYSQGAGYTF
clone_size: NA; v_call: TRBV28; d_call: NA; j_call: TRBJ1-1; cdr3_nt: TGTGCCAGCAGTTTACCAGGGCCCACTGAAGCCTTCTTT; cdr3_aa: CASSLPGPTEAFF
clone_size: NA; v_call: TRBV11-1; d_call: NA; j_call: TRBJ1-2; cdr3_nt: TGTGCCAGCAGCCAGACAGATTATGGCTACACCTTC; cdr3_aa: CASSQTDYGYTF
clone_size: many; v_call: TRBV5-1; d_call: NA; j_call: TRBJ2-7; cdr3_nt: TGCGCCAGCAGCTTTAGTCAGGGGCTCTACGAGCAGTACTTC; cdr3_aa: CASSFSQGLYEQYF
clone_size: many; v_call: TRBV11-3; d_call: NA; j_call: TRBJ2-2; cdr3_nt: TGTGCCAGCAGCCGTGCAGCCACCGGGGAGCTGTTTTTT; cdr3_aa: CASSRAATGELFF
clone_size: many; v_call: TRBV6-5; d_call: NA; j_call: TRBJ2-7; cdr3_nt: TGTGCCAGCAGTCACTCTGCCTCCAACGACGAGCAGTACTTC; cdr3_aa: CASSHSASNDEQYF
clone_size: many; v_call: TRBV20-1; d_call: TRBD2; j_call: TRBJ2-2; cdr3_nt: TGCAGTGCTAGCGGGGGGGCGGGGGAGCTGTTTTTT; cdr3_aa: CSASGGAGELFF
clone_size: many; v_call: TRBV30; d_call: NA; j_call: TRBJ1-5; cdr3_nt: TGTGCCCGGACACCCAATCAGCCCCAGCATTTT; cdr3_aa: CARTPNQPQHF
clone_size: many; v_call: TRBV19; d_call: NA; j_call: TRBJ1-5; cdr3_nt: TGTGCCAGTAATCTGGGTAATAGCAATCAGCCCCAGCATTTT; cdr3_aa: CASNLGNSNQPQHF
clone_size: many; v_call: TRBV28; d_call: NA; j_call: TRBJ2-5; cdr3_nt: TGTGCCAGCAGTAGGTCATGGGGTGGCGGAGAGACCCAGTACTTC; cdr3_aa: CASSRSWGGGETQYF
clone_size: many; v_call: TRBV6-2/TRBV6-3; d_call: TRBD2; j_call: TRBJ2-5; cdr3_nt: TGTGCCAGCAGTTACTTACCTAGCGGGGGCCAAGAGACCCAGTACTTC; cdr3_aa: CASSYLPSGGQETQYF
clone_size: NA; v_call: TRBV19; d_call: NA; j_call: TRBJ1-3; cdr3_nt: TGTGCCAGTATCAGTGACGGCTCTGGAAACACCATATATTTT; cdr3_aa: CASISDGSGNTIYF
clone_size: NA; v_call: TRBV11-2; d_call: NA; j_call: TRBJ1-1; cdr3_nt: TGTGCCAGCAGCTTGTATGGGGTTGGTAGCACTGAAGCTTTCTTT; cdr3_aa: CASSLYGVGSTEAFF
clone_size: many; v_call: TRBV27; d_call: NA; j_call: TRBJ1-5; cdr3_nt: TGTGCCAGCAGTTGGACCCGTAATCAGCCCCAGCATTTT; cdr3_aa: CASSWTRNQPQHF
clone_size: NA; v_call: TRBV12-3/TRBV12-4; d_call: NA; j_call: TRBJ2-7; cdr3_nt: TGTGCCAGCAGTTTGGAGGAGTCGACCAAGCAGTACTTC; cdr3_aa: CASSLEESTKQYF
clone_size: many; v_call: TRBV29-1; d_call: NA; j_call: TRBJ1-1; cdr3_nt: TGCACCTCCGGAGGCCTGAACACTGAAGCTTTCTTT; cdr3_aa: CTSGGLNTEAFF
clone_size: once; v_call: TRBV5-1; d_call: NA; j_call: TRBJ2-3; cdr3_nt: TGCGCCAGCAGCACTAACAGGGGCACAGATACGCAGTATTTT; cdr3_aa: CASSTNRGTDTQYF
clone_size: many; v_call: TRBV9; d_call: NA; j_call: TRBJ2-7; cdr3_nt: TGTGCCAGCAGCCCAAGCTTCGACTACGAGCAGTACTTC; cdr3_aa: CASSPSFDYEQYF
clone_size: NA; v_call: TRBV2; d_call: NA; j_call: TRBJ2-2; cdr3_nt: TGTGCCAGCAGCGTTGGTCCGGGCCCCGGGGAGCTGTTTTTT; cdr3_aa: CASSVGPGPGELFF
clone_size: NA; v_call: TRBV9; d_call: NA; j_call: TRBJ2-2; cdr3_nt: TGTGCCAGCAGCGTTGGGGGCAGTAACGGGGAGCTGTTTTTT; cdr3_aa: CASSVGGSNGELFF
clone_size: NA; v_call: TRBV18; d_call: NA; j_call: TRBJ1-1; cdr3_nt: TGTGCCAGCTCACCAAATCCGATTACAGGGAATGTGAACACTGAAGCTTTCTTT; cdr3_aa: CASSPNPITGNVNTEAFF
clone_size: many; v_call: TRBV7-9; d_call: TRBD1; j_call: TRBJ2-7; cdr3_nt: TGTGCCAGCAGCTTCGGGGACAGTGGCGACGAGCAGTACTTC; cdr3_aa: CASSFGDSGDEQYF
clone_size: many; v_call: TRBV12-3/TRBV12-4; d_call: NA; j_call: TRBJ1-1; cdr3_nt: TGTGCCAGCAGGAGGACGGGGTTTGAAGCTTTCTTT; cdr3_aa: CASRRTGFEAFF
clone_size: NA; v_call: TRBV11-2; d_call: TRBD1; j_call: TRBJ2-7; cdr3_nt: TGTGCCAGCAGCTCCTACCGGGACAGGGCAGGGTGGCAGTACTTC; cdr3_aa: CASSSYRDRAGWQYF
clone_size: NA; v_call: TRBV12-3/TRBV12-4; d_call: NA; j_call: TRBJ2-7; cdr3_nt: TGTGCCAGCTCGGATGGCAGGTCCCTACACGAGCAGTACTTC; cdr3_aa: CASSDGRSLHEQYF
clone_size: many; v_call: TRBV7-9; d_call: NA; j_call: TRBJ1-1; cdr3_nt: TGTGCCAGCAGCTTTGCAGGGTTTGCTGAAGCTTTCTTT; cdr3_aa: CASSFAGFAEAFF
clone_size: few; v_call: TRBV2; d_call: NA; j_call: TRBJ1-3; cdr3_nt: TGTGCCAGAATGACAGTCGGTGGAAACACCATATATTTT; cdr3_aa: CARMTVGGNTIYF